These 23 T cell receptor beta chains came from one sample sequenced in a study of CD8+ T cells in alopecia areata. Extraction and reverse transcription of RNA yielded cDNA as the sequencing template. The table came from immunoSEQ multiplex PCR; TCRdb's copy has only in-frame clones and leaves some out. Among about 110,000 clones listed, approximately 59% were seen once. Material: CD8+ T cells sorted from blood. These receptors were taken from a human donor in good health.

The V and J genes are TRBV11-2 and TRBJ2-5; no clear D gene. From germline, CDR1 is SGHAT and CDR2 FQNNGV. V lost 1 base to trimming and J lost 2 bases, with 14 bases between them. The CDR3 totals 16 residues. Written as DNA, the CDR3 is TGTGCCAGCAGCTTAGTTCAGGCTCCCGTTCAAGAGACCCAGTACTTC. Translated, it gives CASSLVQAPVQETQYF.

The chain is built from TRBV7-8 and TRBJ1-1; D uncertain. The V gene's germline CDR1 is SGHVS and CDR2 FQNEAQ. This CDR3 has 13 residues. V lost 6 bases and J lost 3, with 11 bases in between. This chain's CDR3 is CASSVGGYTEAFF. Written as DNA, the CDR3 is TGTGCCAGCAGTGTCGGTGGGTACACTGAAGCTTTCTTT. Full variable domain (missing parts from reference TRBV7-8 and TRBJ1-1): GAGVSQSPRYKVAKRGQDVALRCDPISGHVSLFWYQQALGQGPEFLTYFQNEAQLDKSGLPSDRFFAERPEGSVSTLKIQRTQQEDSAVYLCASSVGGYTEAFFGQGTRLTVV.

The CDR3: CASSVAAGGVIDTQYF. CDR3 in DNA: TGTGCCAGCAGCGTAGCCGCCGGGGGCGTGATAGATACGCAGTATTTT. The genes are TRBV9 and TRBJ2-3; either TRBD1 or TRBD2 may supply D (6 bases each). The CDR3 has 16 residues. Trimming took 0 bases from V and 5 from J, leaving 16 bases between them. Germline V gives CDR1 SGDLS, CDR2 YYNGEE.

The chain links TRBV27 to TRBJ2-7; TRBD2 is a possible D gene (6 bases). The CDR3 loop spans 15 amino acids. The germline V and J ends were trimmed by 4 bases and 7 bases, with 20 bases remaining between them. Germline V gene data show CDR1 as MNHEY and CDR2 as SMNVEV (reference sequence). Here the CDR3 reads CASSSTEGTVGEQYF. The CDR3 coding sequence is TGTGCCAGCAGTTCCACGGAGGGGACGGTAGGGGAGCAGTACTTC.

The V call is TRBV9, the J call TRBJ2-5; D is perhaps TRBD2 (6 bases). CDR1 SGDLS and CDR2 YYNGEE come from the germline V gene. Trimming stripped 0 bases from V and 5 bases from J, with 11 bases between. CDR3 length: 14 amino acids. The DNA of the CDR3 is TGTGCCAGCAGCGTAGCGAGACTAGATGAGACCCAGTACTTC. This sequence encodes CASSVARLDETQYF.

The chain links TRBV11-2 to TRBJ2-2; 9 bases match TRBD2. From germline, CDR1 is SGHAT and CDR2 FQNNGV. The V segment lost 6 bases and the J segment 2 bases; nucleotides outside the gene matches: 13. The CDR3 runs 18 residues. The CDR3 DNA is TGTGCCAGCAGTTATCCCCTAAGCGGGGGGAGCAACACCGGGGAGCTGTTTTTT. It translates to CASSYPLSGGSNTGELFF. The complete variable domain, with remaining parts taken from reference TRBV11-2 and TRBJ2-2, reads EAGVAQSPRYKIIEKRQSVAFWCNPISGHATLYWYQQILGQGPKLLIQFQNNGVVDDSQLPKDRFSAERLKGVDSTLKIQPAKLEDSAVYLCASSYPLSGGSNTGELFFGEGSRLTVL.

This chain links TRBV5-4 with TRBJ2-7, with TRBD1 as a possible D gene (5 bases). V was trimmed by 1 base and J by 6 bases, leaving 14 bases between them. The V gene's germline CDR1 is SGHNT and CDR2 YYREEE (reference sequence). The CDR3 spans 14 residues. The CDR3 bases are TGTGCCAGCAGCTTGTCCGTGGCAGGGATCGAGCAGTACTTC. Translating gives CASSLSVAGIEQYF.

This chain uses TRBV7-8 with TRBJ2-2, with 8 bases fitting TRBD1. V lost 5 bases and J lost 0; bases outside the gene matches: 5. The CDR3 loop spans 16 amino acids. Germline loops: CDR1 SGHVS, CDR2 FQNEAQ. The chain's CDR3 is CASSGRTGPNTGELFF. The CDR3 nucleotides read TGTGCCAGCAGCGGGCGGACAGGGCCGAACACCGGGGAGCTGTTTTTT. The full variable domain, its missing parts supplied by reference TRBV7-8 and TRBJ2-2, is GAGVSQSPRYKVAKRGQDVALRCDPISGHVSLFWYQQALGQGPEFLTYFQNEAQLDKSGLPSDRFFAERPEGSVSTLKIQRTQQEDSAVYLCASSGRTGPNTGELFFGEGSRLTVL.

The V and J genes are TRBV2 and TRBJ2-1; 10 bases match TRBD1. The germline V gene encodes CDR1 SNHLY and CDR2 FYNNEI. After removal of 7 bases from V and 2 bases from J, the junction contained 11 bases not matched to a gene. CDR3 size: 17 residues. CDR3: CASKDEVDRGPYNEQFF. CDR3 in DNA: TGTGCCAGCAAAGATGAAGTTGACAGGGGGCCCTACAATGAGCAGTTCTTC.

The CDR3 here is CASSQDGLAQYEQYF. CDR3 nucleotides: TGCGCCAGCAGCCAAGATGGACTAGCGCAATACGAGCAGTACTTC. The chain employs TRBV4-1 and TRBJ2-7, with 9 bases fitting TRBD2. Trimming removed 0 bases from V and 4 bases from J; junction bases left unmatched: 4. The CDR3 consists of 15 residues. Germline V gene data show CDR1 as MGHRA and CDR2 as YSYEKL.

The J gene is TRBJ2-5, the V gene TRBV7-2, with 11 positions matching TRBD1. From germline, CDR1 is SGHTA and CDR2 FQGNSA. This CDR3 region has 15 residues. V lost 3 bases to trimming and J lost 4 bases; unmatched junction nucleotides: 4. The CDR3 is CASSLGTGGTETQYF. The DNA of the CDR3 is TGTGCCAGCAGCTTGGGGACAGGGGGTACAGAGACCCAGTACTTC.

The rearrangement links TRBV9 to TRBJ1-3; D is possibly TRBD1 (6 bases). The CDR3 is 15 residues long. Germline values: CDR1 SGDLS, CDR2 YYNGEE. Trimming pared 4 bases from V and 4 bases from J, leaving 15 bases between. This chain's CDR3 is CASSTDRRPGNTIYF. The CDR3 DNA follows: TGTGCCAGCAGCACCGACAGGCGACCAGGAAACACCATATATTTT. Full variable domain (rest looked up from reference TRBV9 and TRBJ1-3): DSGVTQTPKHLITATGQRVTLRCSPRSGDLSVYWYQQSLDQGLQFLIQYYNGEERAKGNILERFSAQQFPDLHSELNLSSLELGDSALYFCASSTDRRPGNTIYFGEGSWLTVV.

There are a few counts of this clone. The rearrangement joins TRBV28 to TRBJ2-7; a possible D gene is TRBD2 (7 bases). The germline V and J ends were trimmed by 2 bases and 3 bases, with 14 bases remaining between them. This CDR3 has 15 amino acids. Germline lookup yields CDR1 MDHEN and CDR2 SYDVKM. CDR3 amino acids: CASSLVNREGYEQYF. The DNA of the CDR3 is TGTGCCAGCAGTTTAGTAAACAGGGAGGGCTACGAGCAGTACTTC.

The chain has TRBV25-1 and TRBJ1-2, with D possibly being TRBD1 (5 bases). V shed 8 bases and J shed 6 bases, with 10 bases lying between them. The CDR3 is 11 residues long. Germline V gene lookup returns CDR1 MGHDK and CDR2 SYGVNS. This CDR3 reads CASWGMDGYTF. Written as DNA, the CDR3 is TGTGCCAGCTGGGGGATGGATGGCTACACCTTC.

V usage is TRBV9 and J usage is TRBJ1-5; a possible D gene is TRBD1 (5 bases). The CDR3 totals 14 residues. CDR1 SGDLS and CDR2 YYNGEE come from the germline V gene. Trimming left V 4 bases short and J 6 bases short, with 14 bases between. The CDR3 loop reads CASSIDTGGQPQHF. The CDR3 region has the DNA TGTGCCAGCAGCATCGACACAGGTGGTCAGCCCCAGCATTTT.

In this sample, this clone turned up a few times. This chain connects TRBV27 to TRBJ1-2; a possible D gene is TRBD1 (6 bases). The germline gives CDR1 MNHEY, CDR2 SMNVEV (reference sequence). Trimming removed 6 bases from V and 8 bases from J, with 19 bases in between. This CDR3 region has 14 residues. The CDR3 sequence is CASSLRAGDEGYTF. Written as DNA, the CDR3 is TGTGCCAGCAGCCTACGGGCAGGGGATGAGGGCTACACCTTC.

The rearrangement joins TRBV4-3 to TRBJ1-4; unclear D gene. The CDR3 sequence is 13 residues long. The germline V gene has CDR1 LGHNA and CDR2 YSLEER. Trimming stripped 0 bases from V and 14 bases from J, with 13 bases between. CDR3 coding DNA: TGCGCCAGCAGCCAAGAAAAATGGACCGACCTGTTTTTT. Residues: CASSQEKWTDLFF.

This sequence joins TRBV5-1 and TRBJ2-5; the D gene is possibly TRBD1 (6 bases). The DNA end lines up better with TRBJ2-7; the J call may be wrong. From germline, CDR1 is SGHRS and CDR2 YFSETQ. This CDR3 comprises 16 residues. The CDR3 DNA is TGCGCCAGCAGCTTGCGTCGATCAGGGGAGCCCTACGAGCAGTACTTC. Its translation: CASSLRRSGEPYEQYF.

This chain uses TRBV4-3 with TRBJ1-2; D unresolved. The CDR3 loop spans 16 amino acids. Germline loops: CDR1 LGHNA, CDR2 YSLEER. Deletions cut 0 bases from V and 4 bases from J, with 15 bases between. The CDR3 reads CASSQEGGKYLYGYTF. The CDR3 DNA sequence: TGCGCCAGCAGCCAAGAAGGAGGGAAGTACCTCTATGGCTACACCTTC.

This chain connects TRBV10-3 to TRBJ2-1, with 8 nucleotides matching TRBD2. Trimming at V came to 6 bases and at J to 12 bases, leaving 16 bases not matched to a gene. From germline, CDR1 is ENHRY and CDR2 SYGVKD. The CDR3 spans 15 residues. The CDR3 protein is CAIRAGGPLMDGQFF. The DNA of the CDR3 is TGTGCCATCAGGGCGGGGGGCCCCCTGATGGATGGGCAGTTCTTC.

This chain's CDR3 is CASSIGALWNEQFF. In nucleotides, the CDR3 is TGTGCCAGTAGTATCGGGGCGCTGTGGAATGAGCAGTTCTTC. The chain uses TRBV19 and TRBJ2-1; the D gene could be TRBD1 or TRBD2 (5 bases each). The CDR3 covers 14 residues. Trimming took off 3 bases at V and 7 bases at J, with 13 bases between the two ends. The germline V gene encodes CDR1 LNHDA and CDR2 SQIVND (reference sequence).

This clone was observed a few times. The genes are TRBV9 and TRBJ1-1; possibly TRBD1 for D (6 bases). V dropped 5 bases and J dropped 1 base, with 9 bases sitting between them. The CDR3 totals 13 residues. The germline V gene has CDR1 SGDLS and CDR2 YYNGEE. Here the CDR3 DNA reads TGTGCCAGCAGGGGCAGGGGGAACACTGAAGCTTTCTTT. Its protein product is CASRGRGNTEAFF.

This chain links TRBV7-2 with TRBJ2-7; D unclear. Germline V gene data show CDR1 as SGHTA and CDR2 as FQGNSA. The CDR3 is 13 amino acids. The V gene lost 3 bases and the J gene lost 2 bases, with 8 bases spanning the gap. The CDR3 bases are TGTGCCAGCAGCTTTCAGGTTACCTACGAGCAGTACTTC. Its translation is CASSFQVTYEQYF.